This T cell receptor (beta chain) was identified in a study of Siglec-9 on CD8 T cells in melanoma. Germline CDR1 reads MNHEY; CDR2 reads SMNVEV (reference sequence). The CDR3 is 13 residues long. J was trimmed by 5 bases and V by 8 bases; bases with no gene match: 8. Generated by immunoSEQ multiplex PCR, the TCRdb table keeps only in-frame clones and is missing some. Of tens of thousands of clones listed, more than 80% are singletons. This receptor was identified in a human donor in good health. Material: Siglec-9- CD8+ T cells sorted from blood. V is TRBV27 and J is TRBJ2-7; 8 nucleotides agree with TRBD1. The CDR3 is CASGLGQVDEQYF. The CDR3 nucleotides are TGTGCCAGCGGCCTGGGACAGGTTGACGAGCAGTACTTC.